These 14 T cell receptor beta chains were all obtained from the same sample, sequenced in a study of CD8+ T cells in alopecia areata. It was cDNA, reverse transcribed from extracted RNA, that served as the sequencing template. The repertoire was sequenced with immunoSEQ multiplex PCR; TCRdb's copy has only in-frame clones and lacks some. The sample shows about 180,000 clones, approximately 49% of them seen only once. Indicated treatment: oral pan-JAK inhibitor, 5-10 mg twice daily. The sequencing used CD8+ T cells sorted from blood, collected around week 54, from a patient treated with tofacitinib. These receptors all come from a human donor with alopecia areata.

The chain joins TRBV29-1 to TRBJ2-2, with D unclear. CDR1 is SQVTM and CDR2 is ANQGSEA in the germline V gene. V lost 1 base, J lost 6 bases, and 9 bases lay in between. The CDR3 is made up of 13 amino acids. CDR3 sequence (DNA): TGCAGCGTTGAAGGGACCGGGCCCGGGGAGCTGTTTTTT. Encoded protein: CSVEGTGPGELFF.

The J gene is TRBJ2-1, the V gene TRBV27; maybe TRBD1 (6 bases). The CDR3 has 14 amino acids. V was pared by 2 bases and J by 5 bases, with 10 bases between. The germline V gene encodes CDR1 MNHEY and CDR2 SMNVEV (reference sequence). CDR3 DNA sequence: TGTGCCAGCAGTTTACTTGGACAGAACAATGAGCAGTTCTTC. Translating it yields CASSLLGQNNEQFF.

The genes are TRBV5-6 and TRBJ2-6; D is undetermined. The length of the CDR3 is 15 residues. Trimming removed 4 bases at V and 0 bases at J, with 8 bases between. Germline CDR1 SGHDT, CDR2 YYEEEE. The CDR3 reads CASSPQSSGANVLTF. The CDR3 coding sequence is TGTGCCAGCAGCCCACAGAGCTCTGGGGCCAACGTCCTGACTTTC.

In this sample, this clone turned up a few times. CDR3 sequence: CSASRDSHEQYF. CDR3 bases: TGCAGCGCTAGCCGGGACAGCCACGAGCAGTACTTC. The chain employs TRBV29-1 and TRBJ2-7, with TRBD1 identical over 7 bases. Germline V gene sequence: CDR1 SQVTM, CDR2 ANQGSEA. The CDR3 spans 12 residues. The V and J ends lost 7 bases and 5 bases, in that order; junction bases with no gene match: 8.

This chain uses TRBV19 with TRBJ1-5, with a tentative D call TRBD1 (5 bases). V lost 5 bases and J 4 bases, leaving 12 bases between the germline ends. The length of the CDR3 is 14 residues. Germline values: CDR1 LNHDA, CDR2 SQIVND (reference sequence). CDR3 sequence (DNA): TGTGCCAGTAGTCTTCGGGACTATAATCAGCCCCAGCATTTT. As protein: CASSLRDYNQPQHF.

The sample holds a few counts of this clone. The rearrangement links TRBV29-1 to TRBJ2-7, with a weak D call TRBD1 (6 bases). Germline assignment: CDR1 SQVTM and CDR2 ANQGSEA. Trimming shortened V by 5 bases and J by 9 bases, and 14 bases separated the two germline ends. CDR3 length equals 11 residues. The CDR3 nucleotides are TGCAGCGTTTTGACAGGCTCCGGGCAGTACTTC. It translates to CSVLTGSGQYF.

The rearrangement joins TRBV29-1 to TRBJ1-1, with 8 bases identical to TRBD1. The J segment lost 4 bases and the V segment lost 6 bases, leaving 10 bases of the junction unmatched. The CDR3 is 14 residues long. The V gene's germline CDR1 is SQVTM and CDR2 ANQGSEA. CDR3 protein: CSVLGGQGPTEAFF. The DNA of the CDR3 is TGCAGCGTACTCGGTGGACAGGGACCCACTGAAGCTTTCTTT.

J is TRBJ1-2 and V is TRBV11-2; 8 positions agree with TRBD1. The CDR3 covers 14 residues. The J segment lost 6 bases and the V segment lost 5 bases, leaving 8 bases of the junction unmatched. Germline loops: CDR1 SGHAT, CDR2 FQNNGV. CDR3 sequence: CASSRSGGGNGYTF. DNA of the CDR3: TGTGCCAGCAGCCGATCAGGGGGCGGGAATGGCTACACCTTC.

The chain employs TRBV21-1 and TRBJ1-1; TRBD1 is taken as the D call from the table, unchecked against the DNA. TRBV21-1 is given as a pseudogene. The CDR3 is 17 amino acids. This chain's CDR3 is CASSPRRDRENLTEAFF. In DNA, the CDR3 is TGTGCCAGCAGCCCACGGCGGGACAGGGAAAATCTAACTGAAGCTTTCTTT.

The chain uses TRBV9 and TRBJ2-7; D uncertain. Germline-derived CDR1 and CDR2 are SGDLS and YYNGEE. Trimming removed 4 bases from V and 3 bases from J, with 11 bases in between. This CDR3 region has 13 residues. CDR3 protein: CASSPRAGYEQYF. The CDR3 DNA reads as TGTGCCAGCAGCCCCCGGGCAGGCTACGAGCAGTACTTC.

This sequence joins TRBV7-9 and TRBJ1-1; tentative D call: TRBD1 (6 bases). The CDR3 length is 13 residues. V shed 1 base and J shed 7 bases, with 10 bases lying between them. The V gene's germline CDR1 is SEHNR and CDR2 FQNEAQ (reference sequence). The DNA of the CDR3 is TGTGCCAGCAGCTTAGAGGGGGTCTATGAAGCTTTCTTT. Amino acid sequence: CASSLEGVYEAFF.

The rearrangement links TRBV27 to TRBJ1-2, with a tentative D call TRBD1 (5 bases). The CDR3 has 16 residues. Trimming left V 9 bases short and J 2 bases short, with 22 bases between. Germline V gene lookup returns CDR1 MNHEY and CDR2 SMNVEV (reference sequence). CDR3 nucleotide sequence: TGTGCCAGTTATGGGGCACGGGACGGACGCAACTATGGCTACACCTTC. Encoded protein: CASYGARDGRNYGYTF.

This chain links TRBV6-5 with TRBJ2-7; the match to TRBD1 covers 12 bases. Trimming took 6 bases from V and 9 from J; bases not matched to a gene: 6. Germline V lookup: CDR1 MNHEY, CDR2 SVGAGI. This CDR3 is 13 amino acids long. This CDR3 is CASRPGTGGRQYF. The CDR3 DNA is TGTGCCAGCAGACCCGGGACAGGGGGCAGGCAGTACTTC.

The chain combines TRBV27 with TRBJ2-7; D is ambiguous. V gave up 3 bases and J gave up 3 bases, with 15 bases separating them. The length of the CDR3 is 15 residues. Germline-derived CDR1 and CDR2 are MNHEY and SMNVEV (reference sequence). The CDR3 is CASSFSSGQVYEQYF. In nucleotides, the CDR3 is TGTGCCAGCAGTTTCTCTTCTGGGCAAGTCTACGAGCAGTACTTC.